This T cell receptor beta chain is from a study of T cells in women clearing cervical HPV infection. Study details: Case blood was drawn a median about 150 days after lesion detection. General study results and limits: Unknown T-cell numbers per sample may underlie the richness differences. TRBV6-7 relative abundance averaged 0.11% in cases and under 0.2% in controls.

Details on this clone: Its specificity is unknown. With the read ending 3 residues before the CDR3 end, the germline J gene is used to fill in that end.

The assay was immunoSEQ multiplex PCR, and TCRdb's table has in-frame clones only and misses some. This sample contains around 48,000 clones. This CDR3 has 15 residues. V dropped 2 bases and J dropped 4 bases, with 14 bases sitting between them. CDR1 and CDR2 (germline): ENHRY, SYGVKD. This clonotype was sampled from a woman aged 18 to 69 with a cervical HPV16 infection that either progressed to CIN3+ or cleared (not recorded which). This sequence joins TRBV10-3 and TRBJ1-1; D is perhaps TRBD1 (5 bases). Sequencing was done on a sample of blood buffy coat. The CDR3 DNA, read in part, is TGTGCCATCAGTGAGCCGCCGGAGGGGATCACTGAA. Translated: CAISEPPEGITE. The complete CDR3 reads CAISEPPEGITEAFF.